Detailed here is one TCR beta chain. This entry belongs to a study of shared clonotypes between healthy human individuals. Study overall: The people who gave samples were a couple of women and a few men aged 18 to 49.

Measured with immunoSEQ multiplex PCR; TCRdb has only the in-frame clones, and not every one. The table lists some 2.4 million clones, approximately 94% of them singletons, with approximately 0.37% in the top ten. Caucasian adults living in Nashville, Tennessee, provided all samples. J lost 7 bases, V lost 6 bases, and 13 bases had no gene match. Germline values: CDR1 SNHLY, CDR2 FYNNEI. The CDR3 runs to 16 residues. This receptor was taken from a young man in good health. Some clones in this sample may be carry-over from other donors' samples. This chain uses TRBV2 with TRBJ2-2; TRBD1 matches at 8 bases. Sequenced input: naive CD4+ T cells from PBMCs. Indicated subset: CD45RA+ positively selected. CDR3 DNA sequence: TGTGCCAGCAGCCGGCAGGGGGCCCTCCCGGGCGGGGAGCTGTTTTTT. As protein: CASSRQGALPGGELFF.